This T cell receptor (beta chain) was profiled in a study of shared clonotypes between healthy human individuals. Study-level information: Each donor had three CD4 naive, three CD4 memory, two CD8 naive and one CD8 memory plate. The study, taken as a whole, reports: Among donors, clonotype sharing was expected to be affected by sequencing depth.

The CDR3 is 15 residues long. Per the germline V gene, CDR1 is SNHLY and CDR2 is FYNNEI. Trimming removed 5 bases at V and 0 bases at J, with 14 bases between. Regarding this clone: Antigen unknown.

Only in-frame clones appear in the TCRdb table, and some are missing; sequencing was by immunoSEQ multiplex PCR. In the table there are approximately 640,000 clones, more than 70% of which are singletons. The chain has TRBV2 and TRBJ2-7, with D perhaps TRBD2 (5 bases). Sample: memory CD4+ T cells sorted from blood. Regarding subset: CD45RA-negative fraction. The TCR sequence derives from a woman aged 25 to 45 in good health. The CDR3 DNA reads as TGTGCCAGCAGTCTACGGGGTAGGAGCTCCTACGAGCAGTACTTC. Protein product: CASSLRGRSSYEQYF. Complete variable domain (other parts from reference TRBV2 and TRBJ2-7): EPEVTQTPSHQVTQMGQEVILRCVPISNHLYFYWYRQILGQKVEFLVSFYNNEISEKSEIFDDQFSVERPDGSNFTLKIRSTKLEDSAMYFCASSLRGRSSYEQYFGPGTRLTVT.